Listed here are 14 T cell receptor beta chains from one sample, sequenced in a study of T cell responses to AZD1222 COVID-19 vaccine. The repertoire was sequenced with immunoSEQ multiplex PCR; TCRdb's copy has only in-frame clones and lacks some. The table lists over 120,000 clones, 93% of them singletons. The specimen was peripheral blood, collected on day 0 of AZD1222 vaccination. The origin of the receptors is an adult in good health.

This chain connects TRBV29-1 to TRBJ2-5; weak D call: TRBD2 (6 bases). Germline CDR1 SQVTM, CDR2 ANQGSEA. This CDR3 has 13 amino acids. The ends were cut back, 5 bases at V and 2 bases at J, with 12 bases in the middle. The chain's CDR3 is CSVQQRVQETQYF. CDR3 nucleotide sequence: TGCAGCGTTCAGCAGCGGGTGCAAGAGACCCAGTACTTC.

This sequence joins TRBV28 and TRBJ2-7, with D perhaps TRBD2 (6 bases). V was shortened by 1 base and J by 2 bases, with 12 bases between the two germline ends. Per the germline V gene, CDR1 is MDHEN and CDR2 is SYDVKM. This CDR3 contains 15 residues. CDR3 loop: CASSLFGTLTYEQYF. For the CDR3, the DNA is TGTGCCAGCAGTTTATTTGGGACTCTCACCTACGAGCAGTACTTC.

CDR3 protein: CASSEQGRSNEKLFF. The DNA of the CDR3 is TGCGCCAGCAGTGAGCAGGGACGGTCGAATGAAAAACTGTTTTTT. The V gene is TRBV10-2, the J gene TRBJ1-4, with D maybe TRBD1 (5 bases). The CDR3 sequence is 15 residues long. Germline-derived CDR1 and CDR2 are WSHSY and SAAADI. Trimming removed 2 bases from V and 5 bases from J, with 12 bases in between.

CDR3 nucleotide sequence: TGTGCCAGCTCACCTGTGACAGGGGCCTACAATGAGCAGTTCTTC. Amino acids: CASSPVTGAYNEQFF. The chain links TRBV18 to TRBJ2-1; 8 bases are a match to TRBD1. Germline assignment: CDR1 KGHSH and CDR2 LQKENI. With V trimmed by 3 bases and J by 2 bases, 3 bases remained unmatched. CDR3 length: 15 residues.

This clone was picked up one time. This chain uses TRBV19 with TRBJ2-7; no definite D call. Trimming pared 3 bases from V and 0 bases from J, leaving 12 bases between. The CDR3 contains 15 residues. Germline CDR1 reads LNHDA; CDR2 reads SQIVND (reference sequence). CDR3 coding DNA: TGTGCCAGTAGTATCTCAGGCTCCAGCTCCTACGAGCAGTACTTC. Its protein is CASSISGSSSYEQYF.

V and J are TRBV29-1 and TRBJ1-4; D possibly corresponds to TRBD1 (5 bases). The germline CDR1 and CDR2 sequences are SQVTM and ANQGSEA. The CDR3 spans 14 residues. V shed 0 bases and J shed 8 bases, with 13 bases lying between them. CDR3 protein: CSVEERGVREKLFF. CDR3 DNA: TGCAGCGTTGAAGAGCGGGGGGTAAGGGAAAAACTGTTTTTT.

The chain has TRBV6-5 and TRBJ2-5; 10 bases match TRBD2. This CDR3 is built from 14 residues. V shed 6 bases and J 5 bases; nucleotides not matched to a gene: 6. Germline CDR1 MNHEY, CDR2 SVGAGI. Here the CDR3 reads CASSGLAALETQYF. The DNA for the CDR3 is TGTGCCAGCAGCGGACTAGCGGCTTTGGAGACCCAGTACTTC.

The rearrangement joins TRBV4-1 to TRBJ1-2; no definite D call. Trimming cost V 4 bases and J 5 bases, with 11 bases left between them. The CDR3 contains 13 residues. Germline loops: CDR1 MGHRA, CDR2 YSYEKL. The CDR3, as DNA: TGCGCCAGCAGCCCCCTGGGGATGTATGGCTACACCTTC. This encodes CASSPLGMYGYTF.

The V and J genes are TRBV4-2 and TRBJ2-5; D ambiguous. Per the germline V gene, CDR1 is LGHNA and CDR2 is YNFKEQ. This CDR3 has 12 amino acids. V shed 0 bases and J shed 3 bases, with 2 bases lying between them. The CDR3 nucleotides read TGTGCCAGCAGCCAAGATAAAGAGACCCAGTACTTC. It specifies CASSQDKETQYF.

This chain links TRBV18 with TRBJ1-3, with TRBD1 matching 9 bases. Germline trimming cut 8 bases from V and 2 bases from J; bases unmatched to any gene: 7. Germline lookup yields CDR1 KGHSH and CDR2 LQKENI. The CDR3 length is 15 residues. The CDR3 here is CASRRDREAGNTIYF. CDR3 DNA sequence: TGTGCCAGCCGGAGGGACAGGGAAGCTGGAAACACCATATATTTT.

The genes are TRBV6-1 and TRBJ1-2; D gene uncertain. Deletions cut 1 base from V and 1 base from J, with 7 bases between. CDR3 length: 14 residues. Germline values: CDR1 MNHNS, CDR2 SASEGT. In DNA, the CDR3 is TGTGCCAGCAGTGAAGAGGCTGTTAACTATGGCTACACCTTC. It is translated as CASSEEAVNYGYTF.

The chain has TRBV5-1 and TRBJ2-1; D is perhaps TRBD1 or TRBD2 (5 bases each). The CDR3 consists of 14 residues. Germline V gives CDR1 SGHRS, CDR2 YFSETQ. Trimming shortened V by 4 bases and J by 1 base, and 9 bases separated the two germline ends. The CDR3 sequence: CASSTGPSYNEQFF. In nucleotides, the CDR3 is TGCGCCAGCAGCACGGGACCGTCCTACAATGAGCAGTTCTTC.

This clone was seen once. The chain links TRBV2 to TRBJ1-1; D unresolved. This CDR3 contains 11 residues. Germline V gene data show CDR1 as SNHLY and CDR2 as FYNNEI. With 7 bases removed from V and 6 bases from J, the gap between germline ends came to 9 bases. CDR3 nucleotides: TGTGCCAGCACCTTTAACGCTGAAGCTTTCTTT. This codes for CASTFNAEAFF.

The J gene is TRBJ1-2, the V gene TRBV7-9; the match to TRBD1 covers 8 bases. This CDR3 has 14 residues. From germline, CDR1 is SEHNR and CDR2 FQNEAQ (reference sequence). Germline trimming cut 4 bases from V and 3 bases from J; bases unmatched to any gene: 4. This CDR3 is CASSSLDRDYGYTF. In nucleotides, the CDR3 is TGTGCCAGCAGCTCCCTGGACAGGGACTATGGCTACACCTTC. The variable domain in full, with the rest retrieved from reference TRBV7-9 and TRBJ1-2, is DTGVSQNPRHKITKRGQNVTFRCDPISEHNRLYWYRQTLGQGPEFLTYFQNEAQLEKSRLLSDRFSAERPKGSFSTLEIQRTEQGDSAMYLCASSSLDRDYGYTFGSGTRLTVV.